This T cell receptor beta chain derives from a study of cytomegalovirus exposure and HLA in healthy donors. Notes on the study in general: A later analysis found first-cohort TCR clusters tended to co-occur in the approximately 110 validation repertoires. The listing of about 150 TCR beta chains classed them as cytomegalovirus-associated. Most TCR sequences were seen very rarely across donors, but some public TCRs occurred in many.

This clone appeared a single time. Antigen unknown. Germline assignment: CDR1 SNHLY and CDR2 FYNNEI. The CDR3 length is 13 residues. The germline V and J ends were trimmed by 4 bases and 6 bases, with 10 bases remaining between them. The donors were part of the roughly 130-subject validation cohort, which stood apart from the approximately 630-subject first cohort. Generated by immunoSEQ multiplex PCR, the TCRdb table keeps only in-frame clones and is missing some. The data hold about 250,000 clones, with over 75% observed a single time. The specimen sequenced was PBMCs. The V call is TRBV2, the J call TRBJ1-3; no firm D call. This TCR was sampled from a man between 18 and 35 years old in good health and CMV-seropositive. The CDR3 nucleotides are TGTGCCAGCAGTGCAAATCCGCCAAACACCATATATTTT. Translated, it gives CASSANPPNTIYF.